Below are 8 T cell receptor beta chains sequenced from a single sample in a study of cytotoxic CD8 clonotypes in ibrutinib-treated CLL. Profiling relied on immunoSEQ multiplex PCR, and the TCRdb table lists in-frame clones only, not all of them. The sample has around 97,000 clones; about 78% are singletons. The input for sequencing was PBMCs, taken after 12 months of ibrutinib treatment. All receptors derive from a human donor with chronic lymphocytic leukemia.

V and J are TRBV6-4 and TRBJ1-2; TRBD1 matches 10 bases. V was pared by 5 bases and J by 7 bases, with 7 bases of the junction left unmatched. Germline CDR1 MRHNA, CDR2 SNTAGT. There are 14 residues in the CDR3. The CDR3 sequence: CASSPTGTGAGYTF. CDR3 nucleotide sequence: TGTGCCAGCAGTCCTACAGGGACAGGGGCTGGCTACACCTTC.

V is TRBV5-1 and J is TRBJ2-3, with TRBD2 matching over 12 bases. Germline CDR1 and CDR2: SGHRS and YFSETQ. The CDR3 is made up of 16 amino acids. Trimming cost V 7 bases and J 3 bases; bases outside gene matches: 9. CDR3 bases: TGCGCCAGCTCCCGGGGACTAGCGGGCATGACAGATACGCAGTATTTT. It codes for CASSRGLAGMTDTQYF.

This clone showed up just once. The gene calls are TRBV30 and TRBJ2-2; TRBD1 matches 9 bases. From germline, CDR1 is GTSNPN and CDR2 SVGIG (reference sequence). This CDR3 is built from 15 residues. After removal of 5 bases from V and 8 bases from J, the junction contained 12 bases not matched to a gene. The CDR3 loop is CAWRLGTGNPGELFF. Here the CDR3 DNA reads TGTGCCTGGCGTCTCGGGACAGGGAATCCGGGGGAGCTGTTTTTT.

The J gene is TRBJ1-1, the V gene TRBV11-3, with D possibly matching TRBD1 (5 bases). Germline V gene data show CDR1 as SGHNT and CDR2 as YENEEA. The CDR3 runs to 15 residues. Trimming took 0 bases from V and 4 from J, leaving 12 bases between them. The DNA of the CDR3 is TGTGCCAGCAGCTTAGAGATGCCAGGGCCCACTGAAGCTTTCTTT. Translated, it gives CASSLEMPGPTEAFF.

The chain carries TRBV5-1 and TRBJ2-1, with D possibly matching TRBD1 (5 bases). The germline V gene encodes CDR1 SGHRS and CDR2 YFSETQ. V was pared by 0 bases and J by 8 bases, with 15 bases between. This CDR3 comprises 15 residues. CDR3 sequence (DNA): TGCGCCAGCAGCTTGGCATCCTGGGGCGTGGATGAGCAGTTCTTC. Residues: CASSLASWGVDEQFF.

As regards this clone: This specimen includes other DNA sequences encoding the same CDR3. The chain is built from TRBV30 and TRBJ1-5; D gene ambiguous. Germline V gene lookup returns CDR1 GTSNPN and CDR2 SVGIG (reference sequence). V lost 3 bases, J lost 2 bases, and 8 bases lay in between. This CDR3 has 13 residues. The CDR3 is CAWSGGGNQPQHF. The CDR3 nucleotides are TGTGCCTGGAGCGGAGGAGGCAATCAGCCCCAGCATTTT.

Remarks on this clone: At one boundary the junction diverges from the germline segment, which might be a read error. V usage is TRBV7-7 and J usage is TRBJ2-3, with unresolved D. Germline CDR1 SSHAT, CDR2 FNYEAQ (reference sequence). This CDR3 has 14 amino acids. The CDR3 here is CASSPTASTDTQYF. CDR3 DNA: TGTGCTAGCAGCCCGACCGCTAGCACAGATACGCAGTATTTT. Full variable domain (missing parts from reference TRBV7-7 and TRBJ2-3): GAGVSQSPRYKVTKRGQDVTLRCDPISSHATLYWYQQALGQGPEFLTYFNYEAQPDKSGLPSDRFSAERPEGSISTLTIQRTEQRDSAMYRCASSPTASTDTQYFGPGTRLTVL.

This chain joins TRBV18 and TRBJ1-1, with 9 bases matching TRBD1. CDR1 and CDR2 from the germline V gene are KGHSH and LQKENI. The CDR3 covers 16 residues. Unmatched junction bases numbered 12, after V lost 6 bases and J lost 4 bases. The CDR3 here is CASSPRGGTGSTEAFF. Written as DNA, the CDR3 is TGTGCCAGCTCCCCAAGGGGGGGGACAGGGTCCACTGAAGCTTTCTTT.